Presented here are 24 T cell receptor beta chains from one specimen sequenced in a study of cytomegalovirus exposure and HLA in healthy donors. Method: immunoSEQ multiplex PCR; TCRdb's copy keeps in-frame clones and lacks some. The data show 150,000 to 200,000 clones, around nine tenths seen once. Input material: PBMCs. The receptors come from a woman under 30 in good health and CMV-seronegative.

This sequence joins TRBV19 and TRBJ2-2; 7 bases align to TRBD1. This CDR3 is built from 15 residues. The germline gives CDR1 LNHDA, CDR2 SQIVND (reference sequence). J lost 4 bases, V lost 6 bases, and 8 bases had no gene match. CDR3 in DNA: TGTGCCAGTAGCCCGACAGGGTGGGGCACCGGGGAGCTGTTTTTT. Its protein is CASSPTGWGTGELFF.

The J gene is TRBJ1-2, the V gene TRBV18, with D hard to call. The germline V gene has CDR1 KGHSH and CDR2 LQKENI. Between the trimmed V and J ends, which lost 2 bases and 4 bases, there was a span of 11 bases. The CDR3 covers 14 residues. Here the CDR3 DNA reads TGTGCCAGCTCACCATCTAACCCTCTCTATGGCTACACCTTC. Translated: CASSPSNPLYGYTF.

The chain joins TRBV29-1 to TRBJ2-3; D might be TRBD1 (5 bases). Deletions cut 6 bases from V and 6 bases from J, with 7 bases between. This CDR3 is built from 10 residues. Germline-derived CDR1 and CDR2 are SQVTM and ANQGSEA. The CDR3 sequence is CSVTADTQYF. The CDR3 DNA is TGCAGCGTGACAGCGGATACGCAGTATTTT.

This clone came up once. The V gene is TRBV7-2, the J gene TRBJ1-2; 8 nucleotides line up with TRBD1. This CDR3 spans 14 amino acids. The V gene end was trimmed by 4 bases and the J gene end by 8 bases; junction bases not matched to a gene: 9. The germline V gene has CDR1 SGHTA and CDR2 FQGNSA. CDR3 DNA: TGTGCCAGCAGCTCCGACAGGGGACCGGGAGGCTACACCTTC. Protein product: CASSSDRGPGGYTF.

The chain is built from TRBV5-1 and TRBJ2-7; 9 bases map to TRBD1. The CDR3 is 14 amino acids. With 4 bases clipped from V and 4 bases from J, the junction kept 6 bases outside the gene matches. From germline, CDR1 is SGHRS and CDR2 YFSETQ. The DNA of the CDR3 is TGCGCCAGCAGCCCCGGGACAGGGCAGTACGAGCAGTACTTC. It encodes CASSPGTGQYEQYF.

CDR3 bases: TGTGCCAGCAGTTACTCGGCGGACAGGGGCTATTTCTTC. Translation: CASSYSADRGYFF. V gene TRBV6-5 combines with J gene TRBJ2-1; TRBD1 matches at 9 bases. Unmatched junction bases numbered 7, after V lost 0 bases and J lost 16 bases. Looked up from germline, CDR1 is MNHEY and CDR2 is SVGAGI. The CDR3 totals 13 residues.

This chain uses TRBV4-1 with TRBJ2-2; D is perhaps TRBD1 (6 bases). The CDR3 is made up of 14 amino acids. CDR1 is MGHRA, CDR2 YSYEKL, per germline. Between the trimmed V and J ends, which lost 6 bases and 6 bases, there was a span of 14 bases. The CDR3 nucleotides read TGCGCCAGCAGACGGACAGATCGCGCCGGGGAGCTGTTTTTT. It codes for CASRRTDRAGELFF.

The chain recombines TRBV10-3 with TRBJ1-5; a weak D match, TRBD1 (5 bases). V shed 0 bases and J shed 10 bases, with 13 bases lying between them. CDR1 ENHRY and CDR2 SYGVKD come from the germline V gene. The CDR3 runs to 14 residues. The CDR3 DNA reads TGTGCCATCAGTGAGTCAGGGGCCAAGACTCCCCAGCATTTT. Translating gives CAISESGAKTPQHF.

The table lists this clone with a count of one. The CDR3 nucleotides read TGTGCCAGCAGCGGGAGGGCCGGGAACATTCAGTACTTC. It is translated as CASSGRAGNIQYF. The chain has TRBV14 and TRBJ2-4, with TRBD2 identical over 7 bases. Trimming removed 5 bases from V and 7 bases from J; junction bases left unmatched: 5. The length of the CDR3 is 13 residues. From germline, CDR1 is SGHDN and CDR2 FVKESK.

The J gene is TRBJ2-1, the V gene TRBV5-1; a possible D gene is TRBD2 (6 bases). V was pared by 4 bases and J by 6 bases, with 20 bases between. The germline V gene encodes CDR1 SGHRS and CDR2 YFSETQ. The CDR3 runs 16 residues. CDR3 sequence (DNA): TGCGCCAGCAGCCTCCGGGGAGCGGCGGGAAGCAATGAGCAGTTCTTC. The encoded protein is CASSLRGAAGSNEQFF.

This clone was recorded once. The chain recombines TRBV6-5 with TRBJ1-4; D is uncertain. The V gene lost 0 bases and the J gene lost 5 bases, with 7 bases spanning the gap. This CDR3 is 14 amino acids long. Germline CDR1 MNHEY, CDR2 SVGAGI. The CDR3 is CASSYSNGNEKLFF. The CDR3, as DNA: TGTGCCAGCAGTTACTCGAATGGCAATGAAAAACTGTTTTTT.

The J gene is TRBJ1-5, the V gene TRBV30; 11 nucleotides agree with TRBD1. The CDR3 consists of 14 residues. V lost 2 bases to trimming and J lost 8 bases; unmatched junction nucleotides: 5. CDR1 and CDR2 (germline): GTSNPN, SVGIG (reference sequence). CDR3 sequence: CAWSRDRGREPQHF. The CDR3 DNA sequence: TGTGCCTGGAGTAGGGACAGGGGGAGGGAGCCCCAGCATTTT.

This clone was counted a few times. This rearrangement joins TRBV13 to TRBJ2-7; a possible D gene is TRBD2 (6 bases). From germline, CDR1 is PRHDT and CDR2 FYEKMQ (reference sequence). V lost 4 bases, J lost 7 bases, and 17 bases lay in between. This CDR3 is 14 amino acids long. The CDR3 DNA reads TGTGCCAGCAGCTCCGGCAAGGGGAGGTATGAGCAGTACTTC. Translating it yields CASSSGKGRYEQYF. Full variable domain (missing parts from reference TRBV13 and TRBJ2-7): AAGVIQSPRHLIKEKRETATLKCYPIPRHDTVYWYQQGPGQDPQFLISFYEKMQSDKGSIPDRFSAQQFSDYHSELNMSSLELGDSALYFCASSSGKGRYEQYFGPGTRLTVT.

The CDR3 sequence: CASSLEDLSGVGTEAFF. The CDR3 region has the DNA TGTGCCAGCAGCTTAGAGGATCTTTCGGGGGTGGGAACTGAAGCTTTCTTT. This chain connects TRBV7-6 to TRBJ1-1, with D perhaps matching TRBD1 (5 bases). Germline CDR1 SGHVS, CDR2 FNYEAQ. The CDR3 has 17 amino acids. Trimming shortened V by 1 base and J by 5 bases, and 20 bases separated the two germline ends.

This clone was picked up one time. V is TRBV7-6 and J is TRBJ2-7; D may be TRBD1 (5 bases). The CDR3 runs 13 residues. V lost 3 bases and J lost 2, with 8 bases in between. CDR1 is SGHVS, CDR2 FNYEAQ, per germline. CDR3 DNA: TGTGCCAGCAGCTTGCAGGGTCCCTACGAGCAGTACTTC. It translates to CASSLQGPYEQYF. The complete variable domain, with remaining parts taken from reference TRBV7-6 and TRBJ2-7, reads GAGVSQSPRYKVTKRGQDVALRCDPISGHVSLYWYRQALGQGPEFLTYFNYEAQQDKSGLPNDRFSAERPEGSISTLTIQRTEQRDSAMYRCASSLQGPYEQYFGPGTRLTVT.

This CDR3 reads CASSRDRGRGSYNSPLHF. CDR3 coding DNA: TGTGCCAGCTCACGGGACAGGGGGCGAGGATCCTATAATTCACCCCTCCACTTT. This rearrangement joins TRBV18 to TRBJ1-6; 12 bases fit TRBD1. The junction had 5 bases not matched to a gene; V was cut back by 4 bases and J by 1 base. The CDR3 consists of 18 residues. Germline loops: CDR1 KGHSH, CDR2 LQKENI.

The chain is built from TRBV2 and TRBJ1-5, with D uncertain. The CDR3 loop spans 13 amino acids. The V gene lost 9 bases and the J gene lost 3 bases, with 12 bases spanning the gap. Germline lookup yields CDR1 SNHLY and CDR2 FYNNEI. CDR3 amino acids: CASMTETNQPQHF. CDR3 in DNA: TGTGCCAGTATGACGGAGACCAATCAGCCCCAGCATTTT. The full variable domain, completed using reference TRBV2 and TRBJ1-5, is EPEVTQTPSHQVTQMGQEVILRCVPISNHLYFYWYRQILGQKVEFLVSFYNNEISEKSEIFDDQFSVERPDGSNFTLKIRSTKLEDSAMYFCASMTETNQPQHFGDGTRLSIL.

The chain employs TRBV9 and TRBJ2-2; D uncertain. The germline gives CDR1 SGDLS, CDR2 YYNGEE. This CDR3 spans 15 amino acids. Trimming pared 2 bases from V and 1 base from J, leaving 9 bases between. CDR3 protein: CASSVLAGNTGELFF. The CDR3 coding sequence is TGTGCCAGCAGCGTTCTCGCAGGGAACACCGGGGAGCTGTTTTTT.

The chain carries TRBV18 and TRBJ2-1; 8 nucleotides agree with TRBD1. This CDR3 has 14 amino acids. The V gene's germline CDR1 is KGHSH and CDR2 LQKENI. V dropped 5 bases and J dropped 4; count of bases not matched to a gene: 4. The CDR3 protein is CASSATGGYNEQFF. The DNA for the CDR3 is TGTGCCAGCTCAGCCACAGGGGGGTACAATGAGCAGTTCTTC.

The chain employs TRBV7-9 and TRBJ2-7; a weak D match, TRBD1 (6 bases). Germline V gene lookup returns CDR1 SEHNR and CDR2 FQNEAQ (reference sequence). The ends were cut back, 4 bases at V and 5 bases at J, with 18 bases in the middle. CDR3 length equals 15 residues. The CDR3 spells CASSSLGQPLDEQYF. The CDR3, as DNA: TGTGCCAGCAGCTCACTAGGACAGCCCCTTGACGAGCAGTACTTC.

This clone came up once. Here the CDR3 DNA reads TGCGCCAGCAGCCTCGATCGGGGGAACACCGGGGAGCTGTTTTTT. Amino acid sequence: CASSLDRGNTGELFF. This chain uses TRBV4-3 with TRBJ2-2; a weak D match, TRBD2 (5 bases). CDR1 LGHNA and CDR2 YSLEER come from the germline V gene. Between the trimmed V and J ends, which lost 4 bases and 1 base, there was a span of 10 bases. The CDR3 runs 15 residues.

V gene TRBV6-6 combines with J gene TRBJ1-1, with 10 bases that match TRBD1. V was pared by 6 bases and J by 9 bases, with 4 bases of the junction left unmatched. There are 12 residues in the CDR3. Germline lookup yields CDR1 MNHNY and CDR2 SVGAGI (reference sequence). CDR3 sequence reads: CASSRGQGKAFF. The DNA for the CDR3 is TGTGCCAGCAGCCGGGGACAGGGGAAAGCTTTCTTT.

This clone occurred once. V is TRBV4-1 and J is TRBJ2-7, with D possibly being TRBD2 (6 bases). The CDR3 extends over 16 amino acids. Looked up from germline, CDR1 is MGHRA and CDR2 is YSYEKL. Trimming stripped 0 bases from V and 4 bases from J, with 16 bases between. The CDR3 loop is CASSQDRGGEGYEQYF. The DNA of the CDR3 is TGCGCCAGCAGCCAAGATCGTGGAGGGGAAGGTTACGAGCAGTACTTC.

The chain links TRBV7-6 to TRBJ2-2, with 7 bases that match TRBD2. This CDR3 contains 18 residues. Germline V gene lookup returns CDR1 SGHVS and CDR2 FNYEAQ. V lost 4 bases to trimming and J lost 5 bases; unmatched junction nucleotides: 16. The CDR3 DNA reads TGTGCCAGCAGCTCGTTTGCAGCGGGGAGGGAAAGTACCGGGGAGCTGTTTTTT. Protein product: CASSSFAAGRESTGELFF.